The subject of this entry is one TCR beta chain. The target antigen is unknown. Sequencing of TCR beta was performed on blood CD8+ T cells and on blood CD4+ T cells. The individuals used as controls were healthy donors who had been matched for both age and sex. This entry belongs to a study of CD8 T cells in Susac syndrome. Whole-study results and caveats: The study conceded that its TCR sequencing and HLA analysis involved relatively few individuals.

RNA was extracted with the RNeasy kit, and a quantity of about 0.5 to 1 ug was reverse transcribed using random hexamers. The CDR3 of TCR beta was amplified by immunoSEQ multiplex PCR across 54 Vbeta and 13 Jbeta. TCRdb fed the immunoSEQ multiplex PCR reads into MiXCR, producing one record per CDR3 protein. The sample lists about 130,000 distinct CDR3 sequences; around 94% were seen once. The J segment lost 5 bases and the V segment lost 4 bases, leaving 8 bases of the junction unmatched. The CDR3 totals 14 residues. The germline V gene encodes CDR1 SGHDT and CDR2 YYEEEE. Sequencing used CD4+ T cells from PBMCs. The J gene is TRBJ1-1, the V gene TRBV5-6, with 7 bases identical to TRBD1. This receptor was obtained from a human donor in good health. The CDR3 DNA reads TGTGCCAGCAGCCTAAGACAGGGAAAGACTGAAGCTTTCTTT. The encoded protein is CASSLRQGKTEAFF.